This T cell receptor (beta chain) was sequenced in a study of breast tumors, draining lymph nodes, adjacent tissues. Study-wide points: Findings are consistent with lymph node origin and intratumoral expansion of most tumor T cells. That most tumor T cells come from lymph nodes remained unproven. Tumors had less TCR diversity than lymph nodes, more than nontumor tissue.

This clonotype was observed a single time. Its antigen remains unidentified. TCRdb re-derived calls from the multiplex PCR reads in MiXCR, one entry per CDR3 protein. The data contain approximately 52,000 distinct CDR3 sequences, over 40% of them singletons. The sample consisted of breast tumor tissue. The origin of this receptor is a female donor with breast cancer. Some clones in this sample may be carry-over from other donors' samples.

CDR3 sequence: CASSHPGQAIEQYF. The CDR3 DNA reads as TGTGCCAGCAGTCACCCGGGACAGGCGATAGAGCAGTACTTC. The genes are TRBV6-4 and TRBJ2-7, with 8 positions matching TRBD1. The V segment lost 5 bases and the J segment 7 bases; nucleotides outside the gene matches: 10. The CDR3 runs 14 residues. Per the germline V gene, CDR1 is MRHNA and CDR2 is SNTAGT.